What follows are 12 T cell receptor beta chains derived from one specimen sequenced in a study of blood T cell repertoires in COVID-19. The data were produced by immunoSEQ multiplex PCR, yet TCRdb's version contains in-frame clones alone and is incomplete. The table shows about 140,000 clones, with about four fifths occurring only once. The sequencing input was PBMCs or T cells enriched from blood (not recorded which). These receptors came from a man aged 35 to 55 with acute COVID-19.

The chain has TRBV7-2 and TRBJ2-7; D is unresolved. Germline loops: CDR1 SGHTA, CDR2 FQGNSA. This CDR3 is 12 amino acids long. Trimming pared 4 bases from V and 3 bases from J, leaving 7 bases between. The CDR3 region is CASSSDNYEQYF. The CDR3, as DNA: TGTGCCAGCAGCTCCGACAACTACGAGCAGTACTTC.

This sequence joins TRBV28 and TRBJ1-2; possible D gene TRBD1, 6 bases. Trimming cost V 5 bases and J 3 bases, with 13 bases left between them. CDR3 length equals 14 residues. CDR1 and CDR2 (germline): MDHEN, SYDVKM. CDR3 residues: CASSRTEAYYGYTF. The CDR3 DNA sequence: TGTGCCAGCAGTCGGACAGAGGCCTACTATGGCTACACCTTC.

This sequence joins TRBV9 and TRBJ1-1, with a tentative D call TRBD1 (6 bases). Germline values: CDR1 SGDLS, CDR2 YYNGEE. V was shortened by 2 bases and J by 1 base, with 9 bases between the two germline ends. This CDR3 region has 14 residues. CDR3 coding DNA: TGTGCCAGCAGCGTCGGACAGCGGAACACTGAAGCTTTCTTT. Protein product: CASSVGQRNTEAFF.

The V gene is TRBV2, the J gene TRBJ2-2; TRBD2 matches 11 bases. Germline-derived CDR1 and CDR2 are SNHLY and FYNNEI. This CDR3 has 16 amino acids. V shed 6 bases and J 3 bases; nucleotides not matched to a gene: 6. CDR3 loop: CASSQLAGAYTGELFF. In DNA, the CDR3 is TGTGCCAGCAGCCAACTAGCGGGGGCTTACACCGGGGAGCTGTTTTTT. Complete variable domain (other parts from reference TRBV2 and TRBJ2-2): EPEVTQTPSHQVTQMGQEVILRCVPISNHLYFYWYRQILGQKVEFLVSFYNNEISEKSEIFDDQFSVERPDGSNFTLKIRSTKLEDSAMYFCASSQLAGAYTGELFFGEGSRLTVL.

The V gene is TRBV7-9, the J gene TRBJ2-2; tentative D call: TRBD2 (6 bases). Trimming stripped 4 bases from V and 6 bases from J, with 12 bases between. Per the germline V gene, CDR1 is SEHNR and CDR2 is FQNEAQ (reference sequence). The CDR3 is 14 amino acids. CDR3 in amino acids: CASSWGGTAGELFF. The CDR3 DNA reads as TGTGCCAGCAGCTGGGGCGGGACCGCCGGGGAGCTGTTTTTT.

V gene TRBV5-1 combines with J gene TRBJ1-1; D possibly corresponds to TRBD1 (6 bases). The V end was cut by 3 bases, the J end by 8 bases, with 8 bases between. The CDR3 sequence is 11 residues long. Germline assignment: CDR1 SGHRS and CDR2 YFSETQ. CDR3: CASSYDREAFF. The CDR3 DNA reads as TGCGCCAGCAGCTACGACAGGGAAGCTTTCTTT.

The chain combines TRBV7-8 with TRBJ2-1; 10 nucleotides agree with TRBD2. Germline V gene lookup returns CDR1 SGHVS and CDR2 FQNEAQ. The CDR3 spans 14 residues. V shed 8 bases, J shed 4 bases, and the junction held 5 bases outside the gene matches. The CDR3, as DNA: TGTGCCAGCTTACTAGCGGGGCGATACAATGAGCAGTTCTTC. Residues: CASLLAGRYNEQFF.

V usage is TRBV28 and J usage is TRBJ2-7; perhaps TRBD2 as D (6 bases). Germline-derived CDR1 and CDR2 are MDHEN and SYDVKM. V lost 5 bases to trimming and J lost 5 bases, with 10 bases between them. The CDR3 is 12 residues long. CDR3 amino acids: CASSPPGDEQYF. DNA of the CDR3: TGTGCCAGCAGTCCCCCGGGAGACGAGCAGTACTTC. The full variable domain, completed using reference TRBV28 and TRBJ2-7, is DVKVTQSSRYLVKRTGEKVFLECVQDMDHENMFWYRQDPGLGLRLIYFSYDVKMKEKGDIPEGYSVSREKKERFSLILESASTNQTSMYLCASSPPGDEQYFGPGTRLTVT.

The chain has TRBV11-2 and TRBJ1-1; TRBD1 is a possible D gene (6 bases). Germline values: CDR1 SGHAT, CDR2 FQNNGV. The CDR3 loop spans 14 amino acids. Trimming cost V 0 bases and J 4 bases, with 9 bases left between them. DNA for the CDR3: TGTGCCAGCAGCTTAGAAATGGGGGCCACTGAAGCTTTCTTT. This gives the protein CASSLEMGATEAFF.

CDR3 region: CASSLIPPDTQYF. CDR3 DNA: TGTGCCAGCAGCTTAATCCCTCCAGATACGCAGTATTTT. This chain joins TRBV7-2 and TRBJ2-3; no clear D gene. Germline CDR1 is SGHTA and CDR2 is FQGNSA. CDR3 length: 13 amino acids. The V and J ends lost 2 bases and 4 bases respectively, with 7 bases between them.

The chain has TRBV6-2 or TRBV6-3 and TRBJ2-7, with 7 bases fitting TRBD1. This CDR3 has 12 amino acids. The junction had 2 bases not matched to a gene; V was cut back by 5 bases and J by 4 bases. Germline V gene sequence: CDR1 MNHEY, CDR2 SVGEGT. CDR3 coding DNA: TGTGCCAGCAGTGGGACAGCATACGAGCAGTACTTC. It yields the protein CASSGTAYEQYF.

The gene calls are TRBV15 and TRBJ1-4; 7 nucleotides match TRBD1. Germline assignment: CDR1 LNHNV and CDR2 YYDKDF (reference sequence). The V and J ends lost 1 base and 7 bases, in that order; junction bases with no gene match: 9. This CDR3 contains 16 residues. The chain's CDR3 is CATSRGTSSGGEKLFF. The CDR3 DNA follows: TGTGCCACCAGCAGAGGGACATCCTCAGGGGGTGAAAAACTGTTTTTT.